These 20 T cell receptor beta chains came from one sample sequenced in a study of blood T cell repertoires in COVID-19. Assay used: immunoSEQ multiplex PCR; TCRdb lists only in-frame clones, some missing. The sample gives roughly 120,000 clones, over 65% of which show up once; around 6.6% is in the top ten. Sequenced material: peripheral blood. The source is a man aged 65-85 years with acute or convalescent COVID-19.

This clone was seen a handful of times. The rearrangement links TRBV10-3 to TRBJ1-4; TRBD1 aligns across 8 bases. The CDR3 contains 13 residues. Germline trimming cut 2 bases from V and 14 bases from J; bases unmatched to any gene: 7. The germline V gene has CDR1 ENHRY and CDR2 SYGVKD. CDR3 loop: CAISEQGQDTLFF. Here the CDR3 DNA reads TGTGCCATCAGTGAGCAGGGACAGGACACTCTGTTTTTT.

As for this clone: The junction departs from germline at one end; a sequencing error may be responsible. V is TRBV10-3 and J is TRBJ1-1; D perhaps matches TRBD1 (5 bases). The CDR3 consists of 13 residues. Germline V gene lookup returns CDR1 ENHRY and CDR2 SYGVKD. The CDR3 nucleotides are TGTGCCATCAGCAAACAGGAGAACATTGAAGCTTTCTTT. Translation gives CAISKQENIEAFF.

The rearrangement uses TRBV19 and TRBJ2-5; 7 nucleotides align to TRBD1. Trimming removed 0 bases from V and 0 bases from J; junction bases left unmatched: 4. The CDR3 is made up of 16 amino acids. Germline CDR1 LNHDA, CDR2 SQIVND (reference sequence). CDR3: CASSIEQGEYQETQYF. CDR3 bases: TGTGCCAGTAGTATAGAGCAGGGGGAGTACCAAGAGACCCAGTACTTC.

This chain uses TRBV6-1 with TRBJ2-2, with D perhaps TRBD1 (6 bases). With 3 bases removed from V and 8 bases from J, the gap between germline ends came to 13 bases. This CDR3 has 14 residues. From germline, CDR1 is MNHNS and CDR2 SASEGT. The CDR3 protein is CASSEVRGLGELFF. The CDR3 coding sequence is TGTGCCAGCAGTGAGGTCAGGGGATTGGGGGAGCTGTTTTTT.

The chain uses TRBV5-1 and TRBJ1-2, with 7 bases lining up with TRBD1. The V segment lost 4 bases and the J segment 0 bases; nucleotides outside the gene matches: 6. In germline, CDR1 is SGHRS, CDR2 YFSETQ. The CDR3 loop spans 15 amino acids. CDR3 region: CASSPGTETNYGYTF. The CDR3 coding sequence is TGCGCCAGCAGCCCGGGGACAGAGACTAACTATGGCTACACCTTC.

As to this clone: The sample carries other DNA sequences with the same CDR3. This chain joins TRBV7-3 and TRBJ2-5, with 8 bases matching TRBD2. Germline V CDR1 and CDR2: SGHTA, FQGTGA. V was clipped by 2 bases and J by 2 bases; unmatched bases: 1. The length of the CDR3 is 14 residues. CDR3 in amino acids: CASSLSGGQETQYF. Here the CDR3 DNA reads TGTGCCAGCAGCTTATCGGGGGGGCAAGAGACCCAGTACTTC. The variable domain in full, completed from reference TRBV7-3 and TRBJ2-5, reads GAGVSQTPSNKVTEKGKYVELRCDPISGHTALYWYRQSLGQGPEFLIYFQGTGAADDSGLPNDRFFAVRPEGSVSTLKIQRTERGDSAVYLCASSLSGGQETQYFGPGTRLLVL.

CDR3 bases: TGTGCCAGCAGCCCTCTTGAGAATTCACCCCTCCACTTT. As protein: CASSPLENSPLHF. The chain combines TRBV3-1 (or the pseudogene TRBV3-2) with TRBJ1-6, with D unclear. The CDR3 loop spans 13 amino acids. V was cut by 4 bases and J by 7 bases, with 8 bases left in between. Germline V lookup: CDR1 LGHDT, CDR2 YNNKEL (reference sequence).

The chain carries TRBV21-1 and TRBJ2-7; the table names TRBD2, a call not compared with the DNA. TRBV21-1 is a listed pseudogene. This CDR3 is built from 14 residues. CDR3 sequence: CASSGLKRCYEQYF. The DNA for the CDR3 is TGTGCCAGCAGCGGACTAAAGCGATGCTACGAGCAGTACTTC.

CDR3 region: CASSYSKAVTYEQYF. CDR3 nucleotides: TGTGCCAGCAGTTACTCGAAGGCGGTAACCTACGAGCAGTACTTC. The V call is TRBV6-5, the J call TRBJ2-7; D not resolved. Between the trimmed V and J ends, which lost 0 bases and 2 bases, there was a span of 11 bases. Looked up from germline, CDR1 is MNHEY and CDR2 is SVGAGI. CDR3 size: 15 residues.

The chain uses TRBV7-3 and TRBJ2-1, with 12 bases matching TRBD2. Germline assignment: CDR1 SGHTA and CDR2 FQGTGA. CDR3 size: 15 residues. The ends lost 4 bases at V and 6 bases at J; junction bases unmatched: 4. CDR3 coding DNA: TGTGCCAGCAGCTCTAGCGGGAGGGCCGTCAATGAGCAGTTCTTC. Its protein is CASSSSGRAVNEQFF.

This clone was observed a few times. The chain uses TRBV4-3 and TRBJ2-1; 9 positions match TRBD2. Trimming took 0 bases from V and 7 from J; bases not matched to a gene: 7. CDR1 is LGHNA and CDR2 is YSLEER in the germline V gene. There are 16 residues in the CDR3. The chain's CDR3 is CASSQDPTSGWNEQFF. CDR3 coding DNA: TGCGCCAGCAGCCAAGATCCCACTAGCGGGTGGAATGAGCAGTTCTTC.

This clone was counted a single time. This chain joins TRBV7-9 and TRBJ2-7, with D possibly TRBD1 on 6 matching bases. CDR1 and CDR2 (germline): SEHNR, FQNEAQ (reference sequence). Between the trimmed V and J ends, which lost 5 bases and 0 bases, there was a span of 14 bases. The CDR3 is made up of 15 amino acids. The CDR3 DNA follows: TGTGCCAGCAGCAAGGGGGACGTTTTCTCCTACGAGCAGTACTTC. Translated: CASSKGDVFSYEQYF.

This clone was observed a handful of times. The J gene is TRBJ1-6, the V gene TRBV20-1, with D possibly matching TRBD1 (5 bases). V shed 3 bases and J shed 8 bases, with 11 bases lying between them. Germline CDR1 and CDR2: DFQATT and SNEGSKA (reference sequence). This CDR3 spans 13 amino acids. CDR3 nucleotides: TGCAGTGCTAGTGGTTTAGGGGATTCACCCCTCCACTTT. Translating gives CSASGLGDSPLHF.

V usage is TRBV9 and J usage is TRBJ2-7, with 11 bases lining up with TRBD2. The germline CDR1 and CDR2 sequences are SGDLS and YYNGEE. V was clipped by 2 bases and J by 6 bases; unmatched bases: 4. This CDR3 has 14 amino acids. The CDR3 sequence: CASSVSGGAPEQYF. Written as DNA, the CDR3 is TGTGCCAGCAGCGTTAGCGGGGGGGCCCCCGAGCAGTACTTC.

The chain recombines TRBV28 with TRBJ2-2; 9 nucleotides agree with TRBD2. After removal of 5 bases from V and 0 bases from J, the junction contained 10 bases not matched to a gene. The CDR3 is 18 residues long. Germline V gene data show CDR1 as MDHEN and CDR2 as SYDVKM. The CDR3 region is CASSPLAGGPPNTGELFF. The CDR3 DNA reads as TGTGCCAGCAGTCCCCTGGCGGGAGGGCCCCCGAACACCGGGGAGCTGTTTTTT.

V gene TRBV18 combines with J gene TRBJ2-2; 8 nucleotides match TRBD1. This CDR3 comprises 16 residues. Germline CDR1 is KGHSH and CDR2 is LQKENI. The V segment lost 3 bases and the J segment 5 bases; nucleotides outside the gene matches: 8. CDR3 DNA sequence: TGTGCCAGCTCACCCCACGCAGGGGGCGCGACCGGGGAGCTGTTTTTT. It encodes CASSPHAGGATGELFF.

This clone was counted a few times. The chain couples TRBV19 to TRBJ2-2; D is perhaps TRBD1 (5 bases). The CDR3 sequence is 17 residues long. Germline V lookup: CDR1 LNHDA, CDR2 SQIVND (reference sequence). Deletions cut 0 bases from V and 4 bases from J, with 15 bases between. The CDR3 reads CASSIDQAGISTGELFF. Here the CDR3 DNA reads TGTGCCAGTAGTATAGATCAGGCAGGGATAAGCACCGGGGAGCTGTTTTTT.

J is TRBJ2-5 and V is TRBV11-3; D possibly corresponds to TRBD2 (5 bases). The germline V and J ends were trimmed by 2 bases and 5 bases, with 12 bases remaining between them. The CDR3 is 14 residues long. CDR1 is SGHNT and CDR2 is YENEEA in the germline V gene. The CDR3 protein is CASSLSSSRETQYF. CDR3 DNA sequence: TGTGCCAGCAGCTTAAGCTCTAGCCGGGAGACCCAGTACTTC.

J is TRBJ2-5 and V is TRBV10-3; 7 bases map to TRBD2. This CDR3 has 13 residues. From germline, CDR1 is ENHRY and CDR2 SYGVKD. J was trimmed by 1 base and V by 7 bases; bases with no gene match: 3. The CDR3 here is CAIKGTIQETQYF. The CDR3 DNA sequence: TGTGCCATCAAGGGGACTATCCAAGAGACCCAGTACTTC.

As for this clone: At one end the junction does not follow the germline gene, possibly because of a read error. The CDR3 DNA is TGCGCCAGCAGCCAAGAGTCAGTGACCGGGACTAGCGGGGGGACGGACCGGGGAGCTGTTTTT. It codes for CASSQESVTGTSGGTDRGAVF. The genes are TRBV4-3 and TRBJ2-2; the match to TRBD2 covers 15 bases. CDR1 is LGHNA and CDR2 is YSLEER in the germline V gene. The CDR3 runs to 21 residues.